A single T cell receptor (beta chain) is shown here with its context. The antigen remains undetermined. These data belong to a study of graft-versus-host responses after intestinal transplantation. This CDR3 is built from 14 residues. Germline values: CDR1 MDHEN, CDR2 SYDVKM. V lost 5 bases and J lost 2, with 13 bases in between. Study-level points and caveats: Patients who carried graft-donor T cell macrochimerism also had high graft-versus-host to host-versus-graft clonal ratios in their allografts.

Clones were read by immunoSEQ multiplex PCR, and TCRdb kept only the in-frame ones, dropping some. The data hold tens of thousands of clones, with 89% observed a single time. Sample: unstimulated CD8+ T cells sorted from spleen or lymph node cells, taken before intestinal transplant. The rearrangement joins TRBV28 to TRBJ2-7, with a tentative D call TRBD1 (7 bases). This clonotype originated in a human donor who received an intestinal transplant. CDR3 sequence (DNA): TGTGCCAGCAGTCAACAGGGGAGGACCTACGAGCAGTACTTC. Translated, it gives CASSQQGRTYEQYF.